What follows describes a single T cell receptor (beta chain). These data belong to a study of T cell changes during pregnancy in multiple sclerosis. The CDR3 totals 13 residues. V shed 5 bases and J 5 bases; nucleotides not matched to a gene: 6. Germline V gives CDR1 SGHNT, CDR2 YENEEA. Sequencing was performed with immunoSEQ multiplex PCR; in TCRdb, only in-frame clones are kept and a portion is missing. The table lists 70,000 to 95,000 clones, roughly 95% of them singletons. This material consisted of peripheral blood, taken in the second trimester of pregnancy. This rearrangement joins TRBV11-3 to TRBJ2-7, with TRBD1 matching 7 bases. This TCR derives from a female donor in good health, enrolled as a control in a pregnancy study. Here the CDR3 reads CASSATGVDEQYF. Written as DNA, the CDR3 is TGTGCCAGCAGCGCCACAGGGGTTGACGAGCAGTACTTC.